Shown below are 9 T cell receptor beta chains from a single sample sequenced in a study of T cells in Graves' hyperthyroidism and ophthalmopathy. RNA transcripts provided the source from which TCR beta CDR3 regions were amplified. An initial round of RT-PCR targeting the TCR CDR3 relied on the HTBI primer set. Each CDR3 protein gets one entry after TCRdb re-called the multiplex PCR reads with MiXCR. The table lists about 420,000 distinct CDR3 sequences, about a sixth of them singletons. Sequencing was done on a sample of blood. These receptor sequences come from a woman aged 18-30 years with Graves' hyperthyroidism.

Many counts were recorded for this clonotype. This chain uses TRBV12-5 with TRBJ1-1; D perhaps matches TRBD1 (6 bases). The CDR3 has 14 residues. CDR1 LGHNT and CDR2 FRNRAP come from the germline V gene. Deletions cut 4 bases from V and 11 bases from J, with 20 bases between. The CDR3 bases are TGTGCTAGTGGTTACCTGGGGGGGGCCGGGGAGGCTTTCTTT. It yields the protein CASGYLGGAGEAFF.

On this clonotype itself: A much larger clonotype is one base distant, so this may be a read error. The chain couples TRBV6-1 to TRBJ1-4, with unresolved D. V was pared by 3 bases and J by 5 bases, with 10 bases between. Germline CDR1 and CDR2: MNHNS and SASEGT. The CDR3 runs 14 residues. CDR3 nucleotide sequence: TGTGCCAGCAGTGAGTCCGTACTGAATGAAAAACTGTTTTTT. This encodes CASSESVLNEKLFF.

The table lists this clonotype with a few counts. The chain joins TRBV19 to TRBJ2-6; D gene unclear. This CDR3 has 16 residues. Germline V lookup: CDR1 LNHDA, CDR2 SQIVND (reference sequence). The V end lost 3 bases, the J end lost 0 bases, and 9 bases lay between the germline ends. In DNA, the CDR3 is TGTGCCAGTAGTATCCTCAGGAACTCTGGGGCCAACGTCCTGACTTTC. Protein: CASSILRNSGANVLTF.

This rearrangement joins TRBV20-1 to TRBJ1-6; unclear D gene. CDR1 and CDR2 from the germline V gene are DFQATT and SNEGSKA (reference sequence). This CDR3 contains 13 residues. The CDR3 loop is CRSESSYNSPLHF. DNA for the CDR3: TGCAGAAGCGAGAGCTCCTATAATTCACCCCTCCACTTT.

The chain employs TRBV7-9 and TRBJ2-1; TRBD2 is a possible D gene (6 bases). V was trimmed by 4 bases and J by 4 bases, leaving 14 bases between them. This CDR3 region has 15 residues. Germline CDR1 and CDR2: SEHNR and FQNEAQ (reference sequence). The CDR3 here is CASSSFGTPYNEQFF. CDR3 coding DNA: TGTGCCAGCAGCTCTTTCGGGACTCCGTACAATGAGCAGTTCTTC.

This chain uses TRBV5-4 with TRBJ2-3; 13 positions match TRBD2. This CDR3 has 18 amino acids. V lost 2 bases, J lost 7 bases, and 13 bases stayed unmatched. Germline CDR1 reads SGHNT; CDR2 reads YYREEE (reference sequence). CDR3 sequence (DNA): TGTGCCAGCAGCTTAACCTTAGGACTAGCGGGGGCCATAAATACGCAGTATTTT. Its translation is CASSLTLGLAGAINTQYF.

This clonotype was observed at least ten times. The gene calls are TRBV28 and TRBJ2-3, with TRBD2 identical over 13 bases. V lost 6 bases and J lost 0; bases outside the gene matches: 12. This CDR3 is built from 19 residues. Germline-derived CDR1 and CDR2 are MDHEN and SYDVKM. CDR3 sequence reads: CASSAPTSGRAVSTDTQYF. CDR3 in DNA: TGTGCCAGCAGCGCCCCTACTAGCGGGAGGGCCGTTAGCACAGATACGCAGTATTTT. The variable domain in full, with the rest retrieved from reference TRBV28 and TRBJ2-3, is DVKVTQSSRYLVKRTGEKVFLECVQDMDHENMFWYRQDPGLGLRLIYFSYDVKMKEKGDIPEGYSVSREKKERFSLILESASTNQTSMYLCASSAPTSGRAVSTDTQYFGPGTRLTVL.

V usage is TRBV14 and J usage is TRBJ1-4; no reliable D call. Germline V CDR1 and CDR2: SGHDN, FVKESK. V was cut by 0 bases and J by 6 bases, with 17 bases left in between. There are 17 residues in the CDR3. CDR3 loop: CASSQEIMGSIDEKLFF. CDR3 bases: TGTGCCAGCAGCCAAGAAATTATGGGAAGTATCGATGAAAAACTGTTTTTT. The full variable domain, in which reference TRBV14 and TRBJ1-4 provide the parts outside the CDR3, is EAGVTQFPSHSVIEKGQTVTLRCDPISGHDNLYWYRRVMGKEIKFLLHFVKESKQDESGMPNNRFLAERTGGTYSTLKVQPAELEDSGVYFCASSQEIMGSIDEKLFFGSGTQLSVL.

CDR3 loop: CASSLRQGTNYEQYF. The DNA of the CDR3 is TGTGCCAGCAGCCTTCGACAGGGTACAAACTACGAGCAGTACTTC. The V gene is TRBV11-2, the J gene TRBJ2-7, with 7 nucleotides matching TRBD1. The V gene's germline CDR1 is SGHAT and CDR2 FQNNGV. J lost 3 bases, V lost 5 bases, and 10 bases had no gene match. This CDR3 region has 15 residues.